A selection of T cell receptor beta chains follows, all from one sample in a study of T cells in Graves' hyperthyroidism and ophthalmopathy. TCRdb processed the multiplex PCR reads anew with MiXCR; each CDR3 protein has one entry. The sample contains around 340,000 distinct CDR3 sequences, roughly 17% of which appear only once. Sequenced sample: blood. These TCRs come from a woman in her 30s with Graves' hyperthyroidism that later progressed to Graves' ophthalmopathy. CDR3s include the opening cysteine and the closing phenylalanine or tryptophan. D genes are given only for firm matches. The listing skips clone size in some rows; elsewhere it reads once, few, many or a size class.

clone size	V gene	CDR3 length	J gene	D gene	CDR3 protein	CDR3 DNA
NA	TRBV2	15	TRBJ2-1	NA	CASRAREGQGGEQFF	TGTGCCAGCAGGGCACGGGAGGGCCAGGGGGGTGAGCAGTTCTTC
many	TRBV28	14	TRBJ2-1	TRBD1	CASSTWGQNNEQFF	TGTGCCAGCAGTACCTGGGGACAGAACAATGAGCAGTTCTTC
few	TRBV12-3/TRBV12-4	12	TRBJ1-1	NA	CASSLQGTEAFF	TGTGCCAGCAGCTTGCAGGGAACTGAAGCTTTCTTT
many	TRBV4-1	15	TRBJ2-5	NA	CASSQVSVSGETQYF	TGCGCCAGCAGCCAAGTTAGCGTCTCTGGGGAGACCCAGTACTTC
few	TRBV28	14	TRBJ2-3	TRBD1	CASSATGGPDTQYF	TGTGCCAGCAGTGCTACAGGGGGCCCAGATACGCAGTATTTT
few	TRBV5-1	15	TRBJ1-3	NA	CASSRHIGQGNTIYF	TGCGCCAGCAGCCGCCACATTGGCCAAGGGAACACCATATATTTT
many	TRBV28	14	TRBJ2-5	NA	CASSPGRTQETQYF	TGTGCCAGCAGCCCGGGACGAACCCAAGAGACCCAGTACTTC
many	TRBV12-3/TRBV12-4	17	TRBJ1-5	NA	CASSFHMDSSFSKPQHF	TGTGCCAGCAGTTTTCATATGGACAGTAGTTTTTCAAAGCCCCAGCATTTT
NA	TRBV3-1	13	TRBJ1-6	NA	CASSQDGRTPLHF	TGTGCCAGCAGCCAAGATGGGCGAACACCCCTCCACTTT
once	TRBV11-2	15	TRBJ2-5	NA	CASSYQLGDGETQYF	TGTGCCAGCAGCTACCAGCTGGGGGATGGGGAGACCCAGTACTTC
NA	TRBV4-1	15	TRBJ1-6	NA	CASSQDSRGSSPLHF	TGCGCCAGCAGCCAAGATAGCCGTGGGAGTTCACCCCTCCACTTT
many	TRBV24-1	17	TRBJ2-3	TRBD2	CATSDSGLAVSTDTQYF	TGTGCCACCAGTGATTCGGGACTAGCGGTTAGCACAGATACGCAGTATTTT
few	TRBV28	14	TRBJ1-2	NA	CASSYRELYYGYTF	TGTGCCAGCAGTTACAGGGAACTGTACTATGGCTACACCTTC
few	TRBV10-3	19	TRBJ2-3	TRBD2	CAIKGPRAGADPSTDTQYF	TGTGCCATCAAAGGCCCAAGGGCGGGAGCCGACCCTAGCACAGATACGCAGTATTTT
many	TRBV20-1	14	TRBJ2-7	NA	CSARSSTEYYEQYF	TGCAGTGCTAGATCCTCGACAGAATACTACGAGCAGTACTTC
few	TRBV7-2	14	TRBJ2-4	NA	CASSPGGLGAIQYF	TGTGCCAGCAGTCCCGGGGGACTCGGGGCCATTCAGTACTTC
NA	TRBV6-1	12	TRBJ2-7	NA	CASGAGDYEQYF	TGTGCCAGCGGGGCAGGGGACTACGAGCAGTACTTC
NA	TRBV11-2	17	TRBJ2-1	TRBD2	CASSPTSGIAPDNEQFF	TGTGCCAGCAGCCCGACTAGCGGGATAGCGCCCGACAATGAGCAGTTCTTC
many	TRBV10-3	15	TRBJ2-3	TRBD1	CAIVRQGLCTDTQYF	TGTGCCATCGTTCGACAGGGGCTCTGCACAGATACGCAGTATTTT
many	TRBV11-2	14	TRBJ1-2	NA	CASSLSSTAYGYTF	TGTGCCAGCAGCTTATCCTCCACAGCCTATGGCTACACCTTC
many	TRBV20-1	11	TRBJ2-1	NA	CSAAPGSEQFF	TGCAGTGCTGCACCGGGCTCCGAGCAGTTCTTC
few	TRBV29-1	15	TRBJ2-3	NA	CSVEDPNTSTDTQYF	TGCAGCGTTGAAGATCCGAACACTAGCACAGATACGCAGTATTTT
many	TRBV7-9	14	TRBJ1-3	NA	CASTGADELNTIYF	TGTGCCAGCACCGGGGCAGACGAGTTAAACACCATATATTTT
many	TRBV19	15	TRBJ2-7	TRBD1	CASSSKGQGLYEQYF	TGTGCCAGTAGTTCGAAGGGACAGGGCCTCTACGAGCAGTACTTC
few	TRBV19	17	TRBJ2-1	TRBD2	CASTMTSGSNSYNEQFF	TGTGCCAGTACCATGACTAGCGGGAGTAACTCCTACAATGAGCAGTTCTTC
once	TRBV6-5	14	TRBJ2-7	TRBD2	CASVTSGGSYEQYF	TGTGCCAGCGTAACTAGCGGGGGCTCCTACGAGCAGTACTTC
once	TRBV28	14	TRBJ1-5	NA	CASSWGHSNQPQHF	TGTGCCAGCAGTTGGGGACATAGCAATCAGCCCCAGCATTTT
few	TRBV20-1	14	TRBJ2-7	TRBD2	CSAVRTSVSYEQYF	TGCAGTGCGGTCCGGACTAGCGTATCCTACGAGCAGTACTTC
many	TRBV5-6	13	TRBJ1-1	NA	CASSLRWGTEAFF	TGTGCCAGCAGCTTGAGGTGGGGTACTGAAGCTTTCTTT
many	TRBV11-2	18	TRBJ2-3	TRBD2	CASSLDGLAGSSTDTQYF	TGTGCCAGCAGCTTAGATGGGCTAGCGGGATCTAGCACAGATACGCAGTATTTT
many	TRBV3-1	14	TRBJ1-2	NA	CASSPEEGGNGYTF	TGTGCCAGCAGCCCCGAGGAGGGGGGAAATGGCTACACCTTC
many	TRBV30	16	TRBJ2-3	TRBD1	CAWSVRQGHSTDTQYF	TGTGCCTGGAGTGTCCGACAGGGCCATTCCACAGATACGCAGTATTTT
many	TRBV11-2	14	TRBJ2-1	NA	CASSLDRVLNEQFF	TGTGCCAGCAGCTTAGACAGGGTGCTCAATGAGCAGTTCTTC
many	TRBV6-2/TRBV6-3	13	TRBJ2-7	NA	CASSPGRANEQYF	TGTGCCAGTTCGCCGGGACGGGCTAATGAGCAGTACTTC
many	TRBV28	16	TRBJ1-1	NA	CASSSRPGQPNTEAFF	TGTGCCAGCAGTTCTCGCCCCGGACAGCCGAACACTGAAGCTTTCTTT
NA	TRBV7-8	16	TRBJ1-1	NA	CASSLVSWGSVTEAFF	TGTGCCAGCAGCTTAGTGTCCTGGGGTTCAGTCACTGAAGCTTTCTTT
many	TRBV7-8	15	TRBJ1-1	NA	CASSLVVGYRTEAFF	TGTGCCAGCAGCTTAGTGGTGGGGTATCGGACTGAAGCTTTCTTT
many	TRBV6-5	18	TRBJ2-7	TRBD2	CASSYSRASGGRRYEQYF	TGTGCCAGCAGTTACTCGAGGGCTAGCGGGGGCCGAAGGTACGAGCAGTACTTC
NA	TRBV5-1	15	TRBJ2-5	TRBD2	CASSLDRLAKETQYF	TGCGCCAGCAGCTTGGATAGACTAGCAAAAGAGACCCAGTACTTC
NA	TRBV2	14	TRBJ1-1	NA	CASSGGPSNTEAFF	TGTGCCAGCAGTGGGGGCCCGTCGAACACTGAAGCTTTCTTT